Below, one T cell receptor beta chain is given with its context. Its specific antigen is unknown. Per-base qualities were not stored, and no clone one base away is much larger. The data belong to a study of shared clonotypes between healthy human individuals (TCRdb year 2020). Context from the whole study: The cohort included a few men and a couple of women between 18 and 49 years of age. For each donor, CD4 naive and CD4 memory were each run on three plates, CD8 naive on two plates, and CD8 memory on one plate. The study deeply sequenced blood TCR repertoires of about 5 healthy adults to estimate repertoire size and the extent of clonotype sharing between individuals. To increase sequencing depth and limit assay-specific biases, TCR repertoire library preparation and sequencing were carried out by different laboratories using diverse techniques. Per donor, leukapheresis produced somewhere between about 0.85 and 9.5 billion PBMCs. The research as a whole found: Only blood was sampled, and tissue TCR repertoires likely differ from those in blood. Higher generation probabilities were observed for clonotypes shared by all four sorted-subset donors than for non-shared clonotypes. When several donors were compared, the shared fraction of clonotypes was around 5% for naive CD4, 3.5% to 4% for naive CD8, 2% to 2.5% for memory CD4, and 0.3% to 0.5% for memory CD8. Because the study included only a small number of donors, the genetic and exposure-history diversity represented was limited. Based on pairwise subsampling, the degree of clonotype sharing among donors was expected to be affected by sequencing depth. Incomplete sequencing was indicated by rarefaction of sorted-subset datasets, despite the large sequencing depth. Estimated clonotype richness was generally larger for naive than for memory subsets.

Using the deep immunoSEQ assay, multiplex PCR amplified TCR CDR3 regions from genomic DNA. Extracted genomic DNA from each cell subset was spread evenly across all wells of several immunoSEQ 96-well plates, with each plate serving as a replicate. For sorted subsets, approximately 210 ng genomic DNA, equal to 30,000 to 35,000 T cell genomes, was loaded into each replicate PCR. The purified libraries were quantified using a Qubit 3.0 fluorometer, sized with a Bioanalyzer 2100, and then quantified again using the KAPA Library Quantification kit. Every immunoSEQ 96-well plate was sequenced on a separate single-read 150-cycle Illumina NextSeq 550 flow cell. Under the source paper's analysis protocol: The immunoSEQ output contained only junctional sequences without quality scores, so filtering could not match that applied to full-length reads. Sequences were annotated with PyIR, a Python wrapper for IgBLAST v1.9, using IMGT germline references to assign V/J genes and CDR3. Reads with weak V/J assignments (E-value above 1e-6), missing CDR3, stop codons, out-of-frame junctions, or ambiguous translated residues were removed. V3J clonotypes were defined as sequences sharing an identical inferred V gene, J gene, and CDR3 amino acid sequence. Percentage overlap between repertoires was computed as shared unique clonotypes divided by the size of the smaller repertoire. RTK rarefaction, the Chao1 estimator, and Recon v2.1 estimates of unobserved clonotypes were used to assess repertoire richness. For all TCRbeta clonotypes obtained by the gDNA method from a few donors, generation probabilities were computed with OLGA. The immuneACCESS repertoire file appears here via TCRdb, limited to in-frame rearrangements. These files lack a portion of the clones; in checked studies, under half of the deficit traces to unresolved V genes, and the cause of the others is not known. The D gene and trimming were derived from the DNA, and the V and J assignments and clone size from that table. The sample contains approximately 350,000 clones, around 96% of them found a single time. The ten largest clones represent around 0.32% of the sample.

Donors were healthy HIV-negative adults with no recently reported acute infections or vaccinations. Every donor was a Caucasian adult living in Nashville, Tennessee, USA. CD8 memory samples consisted of magnetically selected CD45RO+ cells combined with CCR7-negative CD45RA+ effector memory (TemRA) cells. Blood was collected by leukapheresis, and PBMCs were isolated by Ficoll-Histopaque density gradient centrifugation and then cryopreserved in liquid nitrogen vapor phase. Analytical flow cytometry was used to check the purity and quantity of every magnetically sorted T cell population. Each sorted fraction had its genomic DNA isolated and then quantified by UV absorbance on a Nanodrop 2000c. From the cysteine up to the phenylalanine, the CDR3 has a length of 15 residues. Only the CDR3 portion is preserved as DNA: 45 bases, with reading frame beginning at the first base. Trimming accounts for 3 bases at V and 1 base at J, while the number of junction bases matched to no gene is 4. The germline V gene yields MDHEN for CDR1 and SYDVKM for CDR2.

The source is a man in his thirties or forties in good health. Sequencing input: memory CD8+ T cells sorted from blood. This specimen's cell subset or site label, per the study, means: CD45RO+ cells pooled with CCR7-negative TemRA cells. Recombination joined TRBV28 with TRBJ2-3, with 7 central nucleotides matching TRBD1. The CDR3 in this case is CASSFTGQGTDTQYF. The bases read TGTGCCAGCAGTTTTACCGGACAGGGCACAGATACGCAGTATTTT.